This T cell receptor beta chain is from a study of blood T cell repertoires in COVID-19. Germline loops: CDR1 MNHEY, CDR2 SMNVEV (reference sequence). V lost 0 bases, J lost 7 bases, and 1 base stayed unmatched. The CDR3 length is 15 residues. Clones were sequenced by immunoSEQ multiplex PCR, and TCRdb holds only the in-frame ones, with some missing. The sample holds about 240,000 clones, approximately 80% seen once. The chain is built from TRBV27 and TRBJ1-6, with 9 bases fitting TRBD1. Sequencing was performed on peripheral blood. The source is a woman aged 70 to 79 with acute or convalescent COVID-19. Here the CDR3 DNA reads TGTGCCAGCAGTTTATCACAGGGGGCGAATTCACCCCTCCACTTT. The encoded protein is CASSLSQGANSPLHF.